This TCR beta chain was sequenced for a study of blood T cell repertoires in COVID-19. The wider study: Specimens from acute and convalescent COVID-19 originated in the United States, Italy and Spain. PBMCs, B-cell-depleted T cells, or T cells provided the cDNA or gDNA that made up the material.

V gave up 6 bases and J gave up 9 bases; unmatched junction bases: 15. Germline V CDR1 and CDR2: MNHEY, SVGEGT. The CDR3 length is 15 residues. In the original analysis: Using reference gene primer amplification, nucleated cell counts were estimated. The protocol was immunoSEQ multiplex PCR, while the TCRdb copy is restricted to in-frame clones and leaves out a portion. V and J calls and clone size are copied from that table; D and trimming were computed from the DNA. This table has around 130,000 clones, around 78% appearing once. The sequenced material came from peripheral blood. The origin of this receptor is a human donor in a cohort sampled during active COVID-19. V and J are TRBV6-2 or TRBV6-3 and TRBJ1-1, with TRBD1 matching 8 bases. The CDR3 here is CASSTNRGSRLKAFF. The CDR3 nucleotides are TGTGCCAGCAGCACAAACAGGGGGAGCCGCTTGAAAGCTTTCTTT.